This is a list of T cell receptor beta chains from one sample in a study of radiation and T cells in renal cell carcinoma. Produced via immunoSEQ multiplex PCR; TCRdb's table is partial and in-frame only. The sample has about 91,000 clones, about 79% seen once. Here the sequenced sample was blood, taken from a patient whose treatment included radiotherapy and nephrectomy. The receptors stem from a man aged 60 to 69 with renal cell carcinoma. CDR3s include the opening cysteine and the closing phenylalanine or tryptophan. D genes are given only for firm matches. For some rows the clone size is stated as once, few or many, or as a class when expanded; others skip it.

clone size	D gene	V gene	J gene	CDR3 protein	CDR3 DNA
.	.	TRBV7-8	TRBJ2-5	CASSPPQGLQETQYF	TGTGCCAGCAGCCCCCCGCAGGGATTACAAGAGACCCAGTACTTC
.	.	TRBV2	TRBJ1-4	CASRVTVFEKLFF	TGTGCCAGCAGGGTTACAGTGTTTGAAAAACTGTTTTTT
few	TRBD2	TRBV6-5	TRBJ2-5	CASSQGLAGEETQYF	TGTGCCAGCAGCCAGGGACTAGCGGGAGAAGAGACCCAGTACTTC
few	.	TRBV7-2	TRBJ1-2	CASSLGLGYGYTF	TGTGCCAGCAGCTTAGGGCTAGGGTATGGCTACACCTTC
.	.	TRBV19	TRBJ1-1	CASSIPRLRVNTEAFF	TGTGCCAGTAGTATTCCACGTCTAAGGGTGAACACTGAAGCTTTCTTT
.	.	TRBV15	TRBJ1-1	CATSRVGVNTEAFF	TGTGCCACCAGCAGAGTCGGGGTGAACACTGAAGCTTTCTTT
few	TRBD1	TRBV7-2	TRBJ1-2	CASSAAGQGNYGYTF	TGTGCCAGCAGCGCCGCCGGACAGGGAAACTATGGCTACACCTTC
.	TRBD2	TRBV2	TRBJ2-4	CASAGTSGPAKNIQYF	TGTGCCAGCGCCGGGACTAGCGGACCGGCCAAAAACATTCAGTACTTC
few	.	TRBV19	TRBJ2-1	CASSSRQDNEQFF	TGTGCCAGTAGTTCCAGACAGGACAATGAGCAGTTCTTC
.	TRBD1	TRBV10-3	TRBJ1-5	CAISPGQVNQPQHF	TGTGCCATCAGTCCCGGACAGGTCAATCAGCCCCAGCATTTT
.	.	TRBV4-1	TRBJ1-1	CASSPQTSSNTEAFF	TGCGCCAGCAGCCCCCAAACCTCCTCGAACACTGAAGCTTTCTTT
.	.	TRBV7-9	TRBJ2-4	CASSPKEGDIQYF	TGTGCCAGCAGCCCGAAAGAGGGGGACATTCAGTACTTC
.	.	TRBV27	TRBJ2-7	CASSRAGPAYEQYF	TGTGCCAGCAGTCGGGCGGGCCCCGCCTACGAGCAGTACTTC
once	.	TRBV27	TRBJ2-7	CASSWQRGLEQYF	TGTGCCAGCAGTTGGCAACGGGGGCTCGAGCAGTACTTC
.	.	TRBV5-6	TRBJ1-4	CASSLAGATNEKLFF	TGTGCCAGCAGTCTGGCCGGGGCGACTAATGAAAAACTGTTTTTT
.	TRBD1	TRBV5-5	TRBJ1-2	CASSSSGTGVGYTF	TGTGCCAGCAGCTCCTCCGGGACAGGGGTTGGCTACACCTTC
once	.	TRBV14	TRBJ1-4	CASSQERGAGEKLFF	TGTGCCAGCAGCCAAGAAAGAGGGGCCGGTGAAAAACTGTTTTTT
.	.	TRBV4-1	TRBJ2-1	CASSPMDLLVRNYNEQFF	TGCGCCAGCAGCCCAATGGATTTATTAGTCCGGAACTACAATGAGCAGTTCTTC
.	TRBD2	TRBV4-1	TRBJ2-7	CASSQGTSEFYEQYF	TGCGCCAGCAGCCAAGGCACTAGCGAGTTCTACGAGCAGTACTTC
.	.	TRBV10-1	TRBJ2-1	CASPHRALNQFYNEQFF	TGCGCCAGCCCGCACCGGGCCCTGAACCAATTTTACAATGAGCAGTTCTTC
.	.	TRBV7-2	TRBJ2-1	CASSLPRAYNEQFF	TGTGCCAGCAGCCTCCCGCGTGCCTACAATGAGCAGTTCTTC
once	.	TRBV5-8	TRBJ2-6	CASSSKTGANVLTF	TGTGCCAGCAGCTCAAAGACAGGGGCCAACGTCCTGACTTTC
.	.	TRBV30	TRBJ1-2	CASGAGHLSYTF	TGTGCCTCGGGGGCAGGCCACCTAAGCTACACCTTC
once	TRBD1	TRBV7-9	TRBJ2-7	CASSFRGTGGSGEQYF	TGTGCCAGCAGCTTTAGAGGGACAGGGGGCTCGGGAGAGCAGTACTTC
.	.	TRBV2	TRBJ1-1	CASSAGQRATEAFF	TGTGCCAGCAGCGCGGGCCAGCGCGCAACCGAAGCTTTCTTT
.	TRBD2	TRBV4-1	TRBJ2-5	CASSRGTSGGIPETQYF	TGCGCCAGCAGCCGCGGGACTAGCGGGGGCATACCAGAGACCCAGTACTTC
.	.	TRBV29-1	TRBJ2-3	CSPLESNTQYF	TGCAGCCCCCTCGAGTCTAATACGCAGTATTTT
few	.	TRBV7-3	TRBJ2-2	CASSQSRVNTGELFF	TGTGCCAGCAGCCAGAGCAGGGTGAACACCGGGGAGCTGTTTTTT
.	TRBD2	TRBV18	TRBJ2-7	CASSPRGTSEYEQYF	TGTGCCAGCTCACCTCGCGGGACTAGCGAGTACGAGCAGTACTTC